These 32 T cell receptor beta chains originate from one sample sequenced in a study of regulatory T cells in long-lasting Graves disease. Stated time point: newly diagnosed GD, antithyroid drugs for less than 3 months. The TCR library was prepared using RNA isolated from PBMCs. Investigators prepared the TCR beta libraries by applying iRepertoire HTBI primers and Arm-PCR of CDR3 regions. TCRdb re-derived calls from the multiplex PCR reads in MiXCR, one entry per CDR3 protein. The repertoire holds 390,000 or so distinct CDR3 sequences, with approximately 10% as singletons. The same specimen was also included in a second study, on T cells in Graves' hyperthyroidism and ophthalmopathy.

The specimen was peripheral blood mononuclear cells (PBMCs), collected at new diagnosis, from a patient treated with antithyroid drugs. The receptors here all came from a young woman with Graves disease.

This clonotype came up many times. The chain has TRBV7-2 and TRBJ2-5; TRBD1 matches at 7 bases. This CDR3 is built from 13 residues. The J segment lost 7 bases and the V segment lost 5 bases, leaving 7 bases of the junction unmatched. Germline V gene sequence: CDR1 SGHTA, CDR2 FQGNSA. The CDR3 spells CASSTQGEGTQYF. The CDR3 nucleotides read TGTGCCAGCAGCACTCAGGGGGAAGGGACCCAGTACTTC.

This clonotype has a count of ten or more. The rearrangement uses TRBV15 and TRBJ2-4, with 12 bases that match TRBD1. CDR1 LNHNV and CDR2 YYDKDF come from the germline V gene (reference sequence). The ends lost 8 bases at V and 7 bases at J; junction bases unmatched: 12. The CDR3 runs to 16 residues. Here the CDR3 reads CATRPGQGAFGNIQYF. In DNA form, the CDR3 reads TGTGCCACCCGCCCGGGACAGGGGGCGTTCGGTAACATTCAGTACTTC.

This clonotype has a handful of counts. This chain links TRBV27 with TRBJ2-5; 11 nucleotides align to TRBD2. Germline V gene data show CDR1 as MNHEY and CDR2 as SMNVEV (reference sequence). The ends lost 4 bases at V and 5 bases at J; junction bases unmatched: 18. This CDR3 contains 19 residues. Here the CDR3 reads CASSSTAPLAGGLRETQYF. The CDR3 region has the DNA TGTGCCAGCAGTTCCACCGCGCCGTTAGCGGGAGGGCTCCGCGAGACCCAGTACTTC.

This clonotype was seen ten or more times. The gene calls are TRBV3-1 and TRBJ2-1; unclear D gene. Trimming removed 0 bases from V and 13 bases from J, with 16 bases in between. Germline CDR1 LGHDT, CDR2 YNNKEL (reference sequence). The CDR3 loop spans 14 amino acids. CDR3 region: CASSQDQAPSAQFF. In nucleotides, the CDR3 is TGTGCCAGCAGCCAAGATCAGGCCCCGAGTGCCCAGTTCTTC.

This clonotype has only a few counts. J is TRBJ1-6 and V is TRBV19; 7 bases map to TRBD1. There are 16 residues in the CDR3. The V segment lost 1 base and the J segment 7 bases; nucleotides outside the gene matches: 7. CDR1 and CDR2 from the germline V gene are LNHDA and SQIVND (reference sequence). The DNA of the CDR3 is TGTGCCAGTAGTATAGGGACCGGGACAGCCAATTCACCCCTCCACTTT. It yields the protein CASSIGTGTANSPLHF.

V usage is TRBV4-1 and J usage is TRBJ2-5; TRBD2 matches at 16 bases. Trimming took 4 bases from V and 5 from J; bases not matched to a gene: 16. This CDR3 is 20 amino acids long. Germline values: CDR1 MGHRA, CDR2 YSYEKL. CDR3 region: CASSLFPPGTSGGVMETQYF. In DNA, the CDR3 is TGCGCCAGCAGCCTCTTCCCGCCGGGGACTAGCGGGGGGGTCATGGAGACCCAGTACTTC.

This clonotype was recorded a few times. V and J are TRBV20-1 and TRBJ2-1; tentatively, D is TRBD1 (6 bases). The V end lost 1 base, the J end lost 9 bases, and 16 bases lay between the germline ends. The germline V gene has CDR1 DFQATT and CDR2 SNEGSKA (reference sequence). This CDR3 contains 14 residues. In nucleotides, the CDR3 is TGCAGTGCTAGAGTGGGGGCAGGGTACGGTGAGCAGTTCTTC. Residues: CSARVGAGYGEQFF.

This clonotype was recorded at least ten times. The chain combines TRBV15 with TRBJ2-3, with 8 bases aligning to TRBD2. This CDR3 spans 22 amino acids. The ends lost 3 bases at V and 4 bases at J; junction bases unmatched: 27. Germline values: CDR1 LNHNV, CDR2 YYDKDF (reference sequence). The CDR3 sequence is CATSSVGQGLRSGSFVADTQYF. In DNA, the CDR3 is TGTGCCACCAGCAGTGTGGGTCAGGGGTTGAGAAGCGGGAGTTTTGTCGCAGATACGCAGTATTTT.

This clonotype appeared many times. The chain carries TRBV7-9 and TRBJ2-2; maybe TRBD2 (6 bases). Trimming removed 8 bases from V and 3 bases from J, with 13 bases in between. The CDR3 covers 14 residues. Germline V gene lookup returns CDR1 SEHNR and CDR2 FQNEAQ (reference sequence). The CDR3 bases are TGTGCCAGCCCCCCTAGCGATTACACCGGGGAGCTGTTTTTT. Amino acid sequence: CASPPSDYTGELFF.

This clonotype was seen many times. The CDR3 here is CASSSLAGGGEQYF. CDR3 coding DNA: TGTGCCAGCAGCTCCCTGGCGGGAGGGGGCGAGCAGTACTTC. The chain carries TRBV7-2 and TRBJ2-7; 9 bases align to TRBD2. The V and J ends lost 4 bases and 6 bases, in that order; junction bases with no gene match: 7. Germline V gives CDR1 SGHTA, CDR2 FQGNSA. The CDR3 extends over 14 amino acids. Full variable domain (remainder filled in from reference TRBV7-2 and TRBJ2-7): GAGVSQSPSNKVTEKGKDVELRCDPISGHTALYWYRQSLGQGLEFLIYFQGNSAPDKSGLPSDRFSAERTGGSVSTLTIQRTQQEDSAVYLCASSSLAGGGEQYFGPGTRLTVT.

In this sample, this clonotype turned up many times. This chain links TRBV6-2 or TRBV6-3 with TRBJ2-6; unclear D gene. Trimming removed 2 bases at V and 0 bases at J, with 8 bases between. CDR1 MNHEY and CDR2 SVGEGT come from the germline V gene. The CDR3 consists of 16 residues. CDR3 bases: TGTGCCAGCAGTTACAGCAGCCTCTCTGGGGCCAACGTCCTGACTTTC. This sequence encodes CASSYSSLSGANVLTF.

This clonotype was recorded at least ten times. The chain carries TRBV20-1 and TRBJ2-7, with D maybe TRBD1 (5 bases). The CDR3 contains 13 residues. Trimming took off 3 bases at V and 3 bases at J, with 12 bases between the two ends. Per germline, CDR1 DFQATT and CDR2 SNEGSKA (reference sequence). CDR3 nucleotide sequence: TGCAGTGCTAGGGGGCCGCCAGGCTACGAGCAGTACGTC. Translating gives CSARGPPGYEQYV.

This clonotype has at least ten counts. This chain uses TRBV12-5 with TRBJ1-1; perhaps TRBD1 as D (5 bases). V lost 6 bases, J lost 1 base, and 12 bases lay in between. Germline lookup yields CDR1 LGHNT and CDR2 FRNRAP. The CDR3 has 14 residues. This CDR3 reads CASGQTDRNTEAFF. CDR3 nucleotides: TGTGCTAGTGGACAGACAGATCGGAACACTGAAGCTTTCTTT.

This clonotype was seen ten or more times. CDR3 coding DNA: TGTGCCAGCAGTAAGACTAGCGGGAGGGCCCTGAATGAGCAGTTCTTC. The encoded protein is CASSKTSGRALNEQFF. This chain connects TRBV6-2 or TRBV6-3 to TRBJ2-1; 14 nucleotides match TRBD2. The V gene end was trimmed by 5 bases and the J gene end by 7 bases; junction bases not matched to a gene: 7. Per the germline V gene, CDR1 is MNHEY and CDR2 is SVGEGT. This CDR3 has 16 residues.

As to this clonotype: This could be a read error, since a much larger clone is one nucleotide away. CDR3 protein: CAWSATGNDGYTF. The CDR3 nucleotides read TGTGCCTGGAGTGCGACAGGGAACGATGGCTACACCTTC. The chain uses TRBV30 and TRBJ1-2; 7 nucleotides match TRBD1. The V gene's germline CDR1 is GTSNPN and CDR2 SVGIG (reference sequence). After removal of 1 base from V and 6 bases from J, the junction contained 5 bases not matched to a gene. This CDR3 spans 13 amino acids.

This clonotype was observed at least ten times. This chain connects TRBV7-2 to TRBJ1-2; D unresolved. Germline V CDR1 and CDR2: SGHTA, FQGNSA. The CDR3 has 14 residues. Trimming removed 1 base at V and 4 bases at J, with 10 bases between. The CDR3 coding sequence is TGTGCCAGCAGCTTAGGGGTGGGTCGCTATGGCTACACCTTC. This encodes CASSLGVGRYGYTF. Using reference TRBV7-2 and TRBJ1-2 for the parts outside the CDR3, the full variable domain is GAGVSQSPSNKVTEKGKDVELRCDPISGHTALYWYRQSLGQGLEFLIYFQGNSAPDKSGLPSDRFSAERTGGSVSTLTIQRTQQEDSAVYLCASSLGVGRYGYTFGSGTRLTVV.

A few counts support this clonotype. The genes are TRBV12-3 or TRBV12-4 and TRBJ1-2; the D is unclear. The CDR3 sequence is 13 residues long. V lost 3 bases and J 0 bases, leaving 5 bases between the germline ends. For the CDR3, the DNA is TGTGCCAGCAGTTTCCCAGCTAACTATGGCTACACCTTC. Protein: CASSFPANYGYTF.

This clonotype was recorded a few times. The rearrangement joins TRBV20-1 to TRBJ1-5; 7 bases match TRBD1. The germline V gene has CDR1 DFQATT and CDR2 SNEGSKA (reference sequence). The trim removed 2 bases at V and 7 bases at J, leaving 11 bases unmatched. The CDR3 is 15 amino acids. The CDR3 DNA is TGCAGTGCTAGACCAGAGGGGGCTTCGGGCCAGCCCCAGCATTTT. It yields the protein CSARPEGASGQPQHF.

This clonotype was seen ten or more times. V gene TRBV19 combines with J gene TRBJ2-1, with 8 bases matching TRBD2. The V gene's germline CDR1 is LNHDA and CDR2 SQIVND (reference sequence). The trim removed 7 bases at V and 8 bases at J, leaving 13 bases unmatched. This CDR3 comprises 15 residues. CDR3 coding DNA: TGTGCCAGTATGGGGGTCGGCGGGAGGATGGATGAGCAGTTCTTC. Amino acid sequence: CASMGVGGRMDEQFF.

This clonotype was observed at least ten times. The chain recombines TRBV9 with TRBJ1-1; D is unclear. The CDR3 totals 12 residues. Trimming cost V 4 bases and J 1 base, with 5 bases left between them. Germline CDR1 and CDR2: SGDLS and YYNGEE. The chain's CDR3 is CASSTGNTEAFF. Written as DNA, the CDR3 is TGTGCCAGCAGCACCGGGAACACTGAAGCTTTCTTT.

This clonotype was seen repeatedly, ten times or more. J is TRBJ1-6 and V is TRBV15; D is ambiguous. Trimming removed 0 bases from V and 7 bases from J, with 7 bases in between. The CDR3 extends over 14 amino acids. Germline CDR1 is LNHNV and CDR2 is YYDKDF (reference sequence). As DNA, the CDR3 is TGTGCCACCAGCAGAGATGAAGGGAATTCACCCCTCCACTTT. Protein sequence: CATSRDEGNSPLHF.

This clonotype was picked up many times. The V and J genes are TRBV2 and TRBJ2-3; 9 bases match TRBD1. The length of the CDR3 is 18 residues. Looked up from germline, CDR1 is SNHLY and CDR2 is FYNNEI. Trimming removed 2 bases from V and 0 bases from J; junction bases left unmatched: 9. This chain's CDR3 is CASSENEGDRDSTDTQYF. CDR3 DNA: TGTGCCAGCAGTGAAAATGAAGGGGACAGGGATAGCACAGATACGCAGTATTTT.

This clonotype was counted ten times or more. The chain employs TRBV7-6 and TRBJ2-3; 9 nucleotides match TRBD2. V shed 1 base and J 5 bases; nucleotides not matched to a gene: 7. CDR1 and CDR2 from the germline V gene are SGHVS and FNYEAQ. The CDR3 length is 16 residues. CDR3 loop: CASSLEASGVGDTQYF. CDR3 DNA sequence: TGTGCCAGCAGCTTAGAGGCTAGCGGGGTTGGAGATACGCAGTATTTT.

Comment on this clonotype: A read error is possible here, since a much larger clone lies one base away. The rearrangement joins TRBV20-1 to TRBJ2-3; 9 nucleotides align to TRBD2. CDR1 is DFQATT, CDR2 SNEGSKA, per germline (reference sequence). The ends lost 2 bases at V and 4 bases at J; junction bases unmatched: 10. CDR3 length equals 16 residues. For the CDR3, the DNA is TGCAGTGCTAGATCCCCCTCCGGCGGGGGGGCAGATACGCAGTATTTT. This translates into CSARSPSGGGADTQYF.

This clonotype was seen ten or more times. The chain is built from TRBV20-1 and TRBJ2-1, with TRBD1 matching over 7 bases. CDR3 length: 14 residues. CDR1 and CDR2 (germline): DFQATT, SNEGSKA (reference sequence). The V and J ends lost 3 bases and 3 bases, in that order; junction bases with no gene match: 5. CDR3 loop: CSASEDRIYNEQFF. CDR3 bases: TGCAGTGCTAGTGAGGACAGGATCTACAATGAGCAGTTCTTC.

This clonotype was observed many times. This sequence joins TRBV6-5 and TRBJ2-1; D possibly corresponds to TRBD2 (7 bases). The CDR3 totals 16 residues. CDR1 and CDR2 (germline): MNHEY, SVGAGI. Trimming cost V 0 bases and J 2 bases, with 11 bases left between them. The DNA for the CDR3 is TGTGCCAGCAGTTACTCGGGGGGGCTCCCCTACAATGAGCAGTTCTTC. This codes for CASSYSGGLPYNEQFF.

The V and J genes are TRBV7-9 and TRBJ2-1, with TRBD1 as a possible D gene (6 bases). In germline, CDR1 is SEHNR, CDR2 FQNEAQ (reference sequence). V dropped 7 bases and J dropped 1 base, with 14 bases sitting between them. This CDR3 is 15 amino acids long. The CDR3 region is CASTSGVGSYNEQFF. The CDR3, as DNA: TGTGCCAGCACCTCAGGGGTTGGGTCCTACAATGAGCAGTTCTTC.

This clonotype was seen at least ten times. CDR3 nucleotide sequence: TGTGCCAGCCGTTCGGCCGGGGCTAGAAACGAGCAGTACTTC. Its protein is CASRSAGARNEQYF. This sequence joins TRBV27 and TRBJ2-7; D is perhaps TRBD1 or TRBD2 (5 bases each). This CDR3 has 14 residues. The V gene lost 8 bases and the J gene lost 5 bases, with 19 bases spanning the gap. Germline loops: CDR1 MNHEY, CDR2 SMNVEV (reference sequence).

This clonotype was seen repeatedly, ten times or more. The chain joins TRBV10-3 to TRBJ2-1; D remains unclear. The V end lost 2 bases, the J end lost 5 bases, and 13 bases lay between the germline ends. The CDR3 is 15 residues long. Germline V gives CDR1 ENHRY, CDR2 SYGVKD. The chain's CDR3 is CAISESVGSNNEQFF. CDR3 DNA: TGTGCCATCAGTGAGAGCGTCGGCAGTAACAATGAGCAGTTCTTC.

This clonotype came up many times. This chain uses TRBV6-1 with TRBJ1-6, with 11 bases identical to TRBD1. Germline assignment: CDR1 MNHNS and CDR2 SASEGT. J was trimmed by 0 bases and V by 8 bases; bases with no gene match: 6. The CDR3 is 17 amino acids. The CDR3: CASRTGGRSSYNSPLHF. The CDR3 nucleotides read TGTGCCAGCCGGACAGGGGGCAGGAGCTCCTATAATTCACCCCTCCACTTT.

This clonotype was recorded at least ten times. This chain connects TRBV18 to TRBJ2-7; no definite D call. The V gene's germline CDR1 is KGHSH and CDR2 LQKENI. There are 17 residues in the CDR3. V was shortened by 2 bases and J by 5 bases, with 22 bases between the two germline ends. Here the CDR3 reads CASSPSARRLRGNEQYV. CDR3 DNA: TGTGCCAGCTCACCATCGGCCAGGCGGCTGCGAGGTAACGAGCAGTACGTC.

This clonotype came up many times. The V and J genes are TRBV6-5 and TRBJ2-2; 9 bases map to TRBD1. Germline assignment: CDR1 MNHEY and CDR2 SVGAGI. The CDR3 is made up of 16 amino acids. J lost 3 bases, V lost 7 bases, and 9 bases had no gene match. CDR3 region: CASIWRQGGDTGELFF. The CDR3 coding sequence is TGTGCCAGCATCTGGAGACAGGGGGGAGACACCGGGGAGCTGTTTTTT.